A single sample gave rise to the 31 T cell receptor beta chains below, sequenced in a study of blood T cell repertoires in COVID-19. The table came from immunoSEQ multiplex PCR; TCRdb's copy has only in-frame clones and leaves some out. The sample consists of about 200,000 clones, 83% of them appearing once. Sequenced sample: peripheral blood. Receptors were obtained from a woman between 40 and 55 years old with active or convalescent COVID-19.

This clone appeared once. The chain recombines TRBV6-6 with TRBJ2-7; 7 bases are shared with TRBD2. The V gene's germline CDR1 is MNHNY and CDR2 SVGAGI (reference sequence). The CDR3 loop spans 14 amino acids. With 6 bases clipped from V and 7 bases from J, the junction kept 12 bases outside the gene matches. CDR3 bases: TGTGCCAGCAGCCCCCCTAGCGGAGGCGGGGAGCAGTACTTC. Its protein product is CASSPPSGGGEQYF.

The chain carries TRBV5-4 and TRBJ2-4; 8 bases fit TRBD1. Germline V gene lookup returns CDR1 SGHNT and CDR2 YYREEE (reference sequence). This CDR3 has 15 amino acids. J was trimmed by 0 bases and V by 4 bases; bases with no gene match: 3. The CDR3: CASSRDRLAKNIQYF. CDR3 coding DNA: TGTGCCAGCAGCCGGGACAGGCTAGCCAAAAACATTCAGTACTTC.

CDR3 loop: CASSPGLAGGRFYNEQFF. For the CDR3, the DNA is TGTGCCAGCAGCCCCGGACTAGCGGGAGGTCGTTTCTACAATGAGCAGTTCTTC. The chain carries TRBV7-9 and TRBJ2-1; 14 bases agree with TRBD2. From germline, CDR1 is SEHNR and CDR2 FQNEAQ (reference sequence). CDR3 length equals 18 residues. V was clipped by 5 bases and J by 3 bases; unmatched bases: 9.

The gene calls are TRBV7-9 and TRBJ1-2, with TRBD1 matching 9 bases. From germline, CDR1 is SEHNR and CDR2 FQNEAQ (reference sequence). The CDR3 loop spans 15 amino acids. V lost 0 bases and J lost 8; bases outside the gene matches: 7. The chain's CDR3 is CASSLAGTGLGGYTF. As DNA, the CDR3 is TGTGCCAGCAGCTTAGCTGGGACAGGGCTAGGGGGCTACACCTTC. Full variable domain (rest looked up from reference TRBV7-9 and TRBJ1-2): DTGVSQNPRHKITKRGQNVTFRCDPISEHNRLYWYRQTLGQGPEFLTYFQNEAQLEKSRLLSDRFSAERPKGSFSTLEIQRTEQGDSAMYLCASSLAGTGLGGYTFGSGTRLTVV.

V and J are TRBV2 and TRBJ1-1; D gene uncertain. Germline V gene lookup returns CDR1 SNHLY and CDR2 FYNNEI. Trimming pared 2 bases from V and 0 bases from J, leaving 7 bases between. The CDR3 consists of 14 residues. CDR3 in amino acids: CASSEPLLNTEAFF. In DNA, the CDR3 is TGTGCCAGCAGTGAACCTCTGTTGAACACTGAAGCTTTCTTT. The full variable domain, its missing parts supplied by reference TRBV2 and TRBJ1-1, is EPEVTQTPSHQVTQMGQEVILRCVPISNHLYFYWYRQILGQKVEFLVSFYNNEISEKSEIFDDQFSVERPDGSNFTLKIRSTKLEDSAMYFCASSEPLLNTEAFFGQGTRLTVV.

The chain has TRBV5-3 and TRBJ2-1; D remains unclear. TRBV5-3 is marked as an open reading frame, function uncertain. With 2 bases removed from V and 1 base from J, the gap between germline ends came to 7 bases. The CDR3 runs to 14 residues. The CDR3 here is CARSFRGSYNEQFF. The CDR3 coding sequence is TGTGCCAGAAGCTTCCGCGGTTCCTACAATGAGCAGTTCTTC.

The chain carries TRBV7-2 and TRBJ1-1; D call uncertain. The V gene's germline CDR1 is SGHTA and CDR2 FQGNSA. This CDR3 is built from 15 residues. V was cut by 3 bases and J by 3 bases, with 14 bases left in between. CDR3 amino acids: CASSFGGLRYTEAFF. CDR3 DNA: TGTGCCAGCAGCTTTGGAGGGCTACGGTACACTGAAGCTTTCTTT.

The CDR3 is CASSLARTGGSHSGANVLTF. The CDR3 nucleotides are TGTGCCAGCTCACTAGCCCGGACAGGGGGTTCCCACTCTGGGGCCAACGTCCTGACTTTC. The J gene is TRBJ2-6, the V gene TRBV18; 10 positions match TRBD1. V gave up 4 bases and J gave up 0 bases; unmatched junction bases: 12. The CDR3 length is 20 residues. Germline V lookup: CDR1 KGHSH, CDR2 LQKENI. Combining the CDR3 with reference TRBV18 and TRBJ2-6 gives the whole variable domain NAGVMQNPRHLVRRRGQEARLRCSPMKGHSHVYWYRQLPEEGLKFMVYLQKENIIDESGMPKERFSAEFPKEGPSILRIQQVVRGDSAAYFCASSLARTGGSHSGANVLTFGAGSRLTVL.

This chain uses TRBV6-5 with TRBJ1-4; D possibly corresponds to TRBD1 (5 bases). Germline CDR1 is MNHEY and CDR2 is SVGAGI. This CDR3 contains 13 residues. V lost 6 bases, J lost 7 bases, and 12 bases lay in between. The CDR3 coding sequence is TGTGCCAGCAGACGGGGGGGTGGTGAAAAACTGTTTTTT. Its protein is CASRRGGGEKLFF.

This clone showed up just once. The chain combines TRBV25-1 with TRBJ2-4; D might be TRBD2 (7 bases). CDR1 and CDR2 from the germline V gene are MGHDK and SYGVNS. V gave up 5 bases and J gave up 1 base, with 12 bases separating them. The CDR3 runs to 15 residues. The CDR3 coding sequence is TGTGCCAGCAGTTCCGGGGGGCAGGCCAAAAACATTCAGTACTTC. This gives the protein CASSSGGQAKNIQYF.

This clone was counted once. This chain connects TRBV6-2 or TRBV6-3 to TRBJ2-1; TRBD1 is a possible D gene (6 bases). CDR3 size: 14 residues. Between the trimmed V and J ends, which lost 6 bases and 8 bases, there was a span of 17 bases. CDR1 is MNHEY, CDR2 SVGEGT, per germline. The CDR3 DNA sequence: TGTGCCAGCAGCGGACAGTCTTTAATCGATGAGCAGTTCTTC. Its translation: CASSGQSLIDEQFF.

The rearrangement uses TRBV6-1 and TRBJ1-2, with TRBD1 matching over 8 bases. Germline lookup yields CDR1 MNHNS and CDR2 SASEGT. This CDR3 region has 18 residues. V lost 4 bases and J lost 5; bases outside the gene matches: 18. Here the CDR3 DNA reads TGTGCCAGCAGTGTGGGACGGACAGGGTTCTACCCTCAATATGGCTACACCTTC. It specifies CASSVGRTGFYPQYGYTF.

V is TRBV9 and J is TRBJ2-2; 7 positions agree with TRBD1. V was clipped by 6 bases and J by 6 bases; unmatched bases: 5. From germline, CDR1 is SGDLS and CDR2 YYNGEE. This CDR3 region has 13 residues. The CDR3 here is CASTVGQAGELFF. CDR3 nucleotides: TGTGCCAGCACCGTCGGACAGGCCGGGGAGCTGTTTTTT.

This rearrangement joins TRBV7-2 to TRBJ1-3; D uncertain. The germline V gene encodes CDR1 SGHTA and CDR2 FQGNSA. This CDR3 spans 16 amino acids. The V end was cut by 1 base, the J end by 0 bases, with 10 bases between. CDR3 bases: TGTGCCAGCAGCTTAGGCCCGCGGGGCTCTGGAAACACCATATATTTT. This encodes CASSLGPRGSGNTIYF.

The rearrangement uses TRBV5-1 and TRBJ2-3, with 9 bases lining up with TRBD2. Trimming at V came to 7 bases and at J to 0 bases, leaving 9 bases not matched to a gene. The CDR3 covers 16 residues. The V gene's germline CDR1 is SGHRS and CDR2 YFSETQ. CDR3 sequence (DNA): TGCGCCAGCGGCCCTAGCGGGGATTCTAGCACAGATACGCAGTATTTT. It translates to CASGPSGDSSTDTQYF.

The chain combines TRBV9 with TRBJ1-6; 11 bases align to TRBD1. V was pared by 3 bases and J by 9 bases, with 5 bases of the junction left unmatched. From germline, CDR1 is SGDLS and CDR2 YYNGEE. The CDR3 consists of 15 residues. CDR3 DNA sequence: TGTGCCAGCAGCGGAACCGGGACAGGGGGTTCACCCCTCCACTTT. Amino acids: CASSGTGTGGSPLHF.

DNA for the CDR3: TGTGCCAGCAGCGTAGGTCTCAGGGGGCGTGTGGAGACCCAGTACTTC. It codes for CASSVGLRGRVETQYF. The genes are TRBV9 and TRBJ2-5, with 8 bases lining up with TRBD1. Trimming took 0 bases from V and 5 from J; bases not matched to a gene: 9. Germline CDR1 SGDLS, CDR2 YYNGEE. This CDR3 is built from 16 residues.

The chain joins TRBV7-9 to TRBJ2-2, with D unresolved. CDR1 and CDR2 (germline): SEHNR, FQNEAQ (reference sequence). The CDR3 totals 18 residues. Deletions cut 5 bases from V and 3 bases from J, with 22 bases between. CDR3 bases: TGTGCCAGCAGCCCCCCAAAGATTGGTAGATCCCACACCGGGGAGCTGTTTTTT. Its translation: CASSPPKIGRSHTGELFF.

This chain joins TRBV2 and TRBJ2-4; the D gene is possibly TRBD1 (5 bases). V was shortened by 6 bases and J by 0 bases, with 15 bases between the two germline ends. This CDR3 contains 16 residues. In germline, CDR1 is SNHLY, CDR2 FYNNEI. The CDR3 region is CASRGLSGLAKNIQYF. CDR3 bases: TGTGCCAGCAGGGGGCTTTCTGGCCTAGCCAAAAACATTCAGTACTTC.

The chain couples TRBV6-6 to TRBJ1-1, with TRBD1 as a possible D gene (5 bases). The CDR3 is 15 residues long. The germline V gene encodes CDR1 MNHNY and CDR2 SVGAGI (reference sequence). The V end was cut by 6 bases, the J end by 2 bases, with 16 bases between. This CDR3 reads CASRDTPTKNTEAFF. For the CDR3, the DNA is TGTGCCAGCAGGGACACTCCAACGAAAAACACTGAAGCTTTCTTT.

The chain couples TRBV24-1 to TRBJ2-5; TRBD1 matches at 10 bases. The V segment lost 3 bases and the J segment 1 base; nucleotides outside the gene matches: 7. The CDR3 covers 17 residues. Germline V CDR1 and CDR2: KGHDR, SFDVKD. The CDR3 region is CATSDTRTGGTQETQYF. The CDR3 DNA reads TGTGCCACCAGTGATACCCGGACAGGGGGGACCCAAGAGACCCAGTACTTC.

This clone was observed a few times. The gene calls are TRBV19 and TRBJ2-5, with 9 bases that match TRBD2. The CDR3 has 18 amino acids. V was clipped by 1 base and J by 0 bases; unmatched bases: 9. Germline V gene lookup returns CDR1 LNHDA and CDR2 SQIVND (reference sequence). This CDR3 reads CASSIVLAGPGYQETQYF. CDR3 coding DNA: TGTGCCAGTAGTATAGTCCTAGCGGGGCCAGGGTACCAAGAGACCCAGTACTTC.

The chain has TRBV30 and TRBJ2-7; TRBD1 agrees at 7 bases. CDR3 length: 15 amino acids. The V gene end was trimmed by 5 bases and the J gene end by 3 bases; junction bases not matched to a gene: 13. Germline CDR1 and CDR2: GTSNPN and SVGIG (reference sequence). The DNA for the CDR3 is TGTGCCTGGGGGGCACCCGACAGGGTTATCTACGAGCAGTACTTC. Protein: CAWGAPDRVIYEQYF.

The chain recombines TRBV2 with TRBJ1-1, with D unclear. The germline V gene has CDR1 SNHLY and CDR2 FYNNEI. Deletions cut 4 bases from V and 1 base from J, with 7 bases between. The CDR3 covers 13 residues. The CDR3 protein is CASSVEGNTEAFF. The DNA for the CDR3 is TGTGCCAGCAGTGTCGAGGGGAACACTGAAGCTTTCTTT.

V is TRBV12-5 and J is TRBJ2-3; TRBD1 aligns across 8 bases. The germline V gene has CDR1 LGHNT and CDR2 FRNRAP. The CDR3 extends over 16 amino acids. V dropped 3 bases and J dropped 0; count of bases not matched to a gene: 5. The CDR3 nucleotides are TGTGCTAGTGGTTTCTTGGACAGGGCCAGCACAGATACGCAGTATTTT. It specifies CASGFLDRASTDTQYF.

The table lists this clone with a count of one. The chain combines TRBV6-6 with TRBJ2-7; 7 bases match TRBD2. Germline CDR1 MNHNY, CDR2 SVGAGI (reference sequence). After removal of 6 bases from V and 3 bases from J, the junction contained 2 bases not matched to a gene. CDR3 length: 12 amino acids. CDR3 nucleotides: TGTGCCAGCAGCCGGACTAGCTACGAGCAGTACTTC. Its protein is CASSRTSYEQYF.

This chain connects TRBV23-1 to TRBJ2-5; possible D gene TRBD2, 7 bases. TRBV23-1 is placed among ORFs of uncertain function. Deletions cut 0 bases from V and 1 base from J, with 18 bases between. The CDR3 is 18 amino acids. CDR3 coding DNA: TGCGCCAGCAGTCAATCGGTGGGAGGGGGAACACGCCAAGAGACCCAGTACTTC. Translating gives CASSQSVGGGTRQETQYF.

This chain uses TRBV2 with TRBJ1-2, with 8 bases lining up with TRBD1. This CDR3 has 14 amino acids. V lost 8 bases, J lost 4 bases, and 9 bases stayed unmatched. The germline CDR1 and CDR2 sequences are SNHLY and FYNNEI. CDR3 sequence (DNA): TGTGCCAGCGGGAGACAGGGGAGTATCTATGGCTACACCTTC. Amino acids: CASGRQGSIYGYTF.

This chain uses TRBV15 with TRBJ1-1; D not resolved. Germline CDR1 is LNHNV and CDR2 is YYDKDF (reference sequence). V lost 0 bases and J 8 bases, leaving 10 bases between the germline ends. The CDR3 is made up of 13 amino acids. CDR3 sequence (DNA): TGTGCCACCAGCAGAGAGGAGAATAGGGAAGCTTTCTTT. Amino acid sequence: CATSREENREAFF.

The V call is TRBV6-2 or TRBV6-3, the J call TRBJ1-5; 7 bases are shared with TRBD1. CDR3 length equals 16 residues. V dropped 2 bases and J dropped 4; count of bases not matched to a gene: 8. Germline-derived CDR1 and CDR2 are MNHEY and SVGEGT. The CDR3 DNA reads as TGTGCCAGCAGTTACGGGAGGACAGGACCTAATCAGCCCCAGCATTTT. This sequence encodes CASSYGRTGPNQPQHF.

The chain uses TRBV18 and TRBJ1-4, with TRBD1 matching 7 bases. The CDR3 loop spans 17 amino acids. The germline V gene encodes CDR1 KGHSH and CDR2 LQKENI. The V segment lost 3 bases and the J segment 0 bases; nucleotides outside the gene matches: 7. The chain's CDR3 is CASSPPWDSATNEKLFF. The CDR3 DNA sequence: TGTGCCAGCTCACCGCCCTGGGACAGTGCAACTAATGAAAAACTGTTTTTT. Using reference TRBV18 and TRBJ1-4 for the parts outside the CDR3, the full variable domain is NAGVMQNPRHLVRRRGQEARLRCSPMKGHSHVYWYRQLPEEGLKFMVYLQKENIIDESGMPKERFSAEFPKEGPSILRIQQVVRGDSAAYFCASSPPWDSATNEKLFFGSGTQLSVL.